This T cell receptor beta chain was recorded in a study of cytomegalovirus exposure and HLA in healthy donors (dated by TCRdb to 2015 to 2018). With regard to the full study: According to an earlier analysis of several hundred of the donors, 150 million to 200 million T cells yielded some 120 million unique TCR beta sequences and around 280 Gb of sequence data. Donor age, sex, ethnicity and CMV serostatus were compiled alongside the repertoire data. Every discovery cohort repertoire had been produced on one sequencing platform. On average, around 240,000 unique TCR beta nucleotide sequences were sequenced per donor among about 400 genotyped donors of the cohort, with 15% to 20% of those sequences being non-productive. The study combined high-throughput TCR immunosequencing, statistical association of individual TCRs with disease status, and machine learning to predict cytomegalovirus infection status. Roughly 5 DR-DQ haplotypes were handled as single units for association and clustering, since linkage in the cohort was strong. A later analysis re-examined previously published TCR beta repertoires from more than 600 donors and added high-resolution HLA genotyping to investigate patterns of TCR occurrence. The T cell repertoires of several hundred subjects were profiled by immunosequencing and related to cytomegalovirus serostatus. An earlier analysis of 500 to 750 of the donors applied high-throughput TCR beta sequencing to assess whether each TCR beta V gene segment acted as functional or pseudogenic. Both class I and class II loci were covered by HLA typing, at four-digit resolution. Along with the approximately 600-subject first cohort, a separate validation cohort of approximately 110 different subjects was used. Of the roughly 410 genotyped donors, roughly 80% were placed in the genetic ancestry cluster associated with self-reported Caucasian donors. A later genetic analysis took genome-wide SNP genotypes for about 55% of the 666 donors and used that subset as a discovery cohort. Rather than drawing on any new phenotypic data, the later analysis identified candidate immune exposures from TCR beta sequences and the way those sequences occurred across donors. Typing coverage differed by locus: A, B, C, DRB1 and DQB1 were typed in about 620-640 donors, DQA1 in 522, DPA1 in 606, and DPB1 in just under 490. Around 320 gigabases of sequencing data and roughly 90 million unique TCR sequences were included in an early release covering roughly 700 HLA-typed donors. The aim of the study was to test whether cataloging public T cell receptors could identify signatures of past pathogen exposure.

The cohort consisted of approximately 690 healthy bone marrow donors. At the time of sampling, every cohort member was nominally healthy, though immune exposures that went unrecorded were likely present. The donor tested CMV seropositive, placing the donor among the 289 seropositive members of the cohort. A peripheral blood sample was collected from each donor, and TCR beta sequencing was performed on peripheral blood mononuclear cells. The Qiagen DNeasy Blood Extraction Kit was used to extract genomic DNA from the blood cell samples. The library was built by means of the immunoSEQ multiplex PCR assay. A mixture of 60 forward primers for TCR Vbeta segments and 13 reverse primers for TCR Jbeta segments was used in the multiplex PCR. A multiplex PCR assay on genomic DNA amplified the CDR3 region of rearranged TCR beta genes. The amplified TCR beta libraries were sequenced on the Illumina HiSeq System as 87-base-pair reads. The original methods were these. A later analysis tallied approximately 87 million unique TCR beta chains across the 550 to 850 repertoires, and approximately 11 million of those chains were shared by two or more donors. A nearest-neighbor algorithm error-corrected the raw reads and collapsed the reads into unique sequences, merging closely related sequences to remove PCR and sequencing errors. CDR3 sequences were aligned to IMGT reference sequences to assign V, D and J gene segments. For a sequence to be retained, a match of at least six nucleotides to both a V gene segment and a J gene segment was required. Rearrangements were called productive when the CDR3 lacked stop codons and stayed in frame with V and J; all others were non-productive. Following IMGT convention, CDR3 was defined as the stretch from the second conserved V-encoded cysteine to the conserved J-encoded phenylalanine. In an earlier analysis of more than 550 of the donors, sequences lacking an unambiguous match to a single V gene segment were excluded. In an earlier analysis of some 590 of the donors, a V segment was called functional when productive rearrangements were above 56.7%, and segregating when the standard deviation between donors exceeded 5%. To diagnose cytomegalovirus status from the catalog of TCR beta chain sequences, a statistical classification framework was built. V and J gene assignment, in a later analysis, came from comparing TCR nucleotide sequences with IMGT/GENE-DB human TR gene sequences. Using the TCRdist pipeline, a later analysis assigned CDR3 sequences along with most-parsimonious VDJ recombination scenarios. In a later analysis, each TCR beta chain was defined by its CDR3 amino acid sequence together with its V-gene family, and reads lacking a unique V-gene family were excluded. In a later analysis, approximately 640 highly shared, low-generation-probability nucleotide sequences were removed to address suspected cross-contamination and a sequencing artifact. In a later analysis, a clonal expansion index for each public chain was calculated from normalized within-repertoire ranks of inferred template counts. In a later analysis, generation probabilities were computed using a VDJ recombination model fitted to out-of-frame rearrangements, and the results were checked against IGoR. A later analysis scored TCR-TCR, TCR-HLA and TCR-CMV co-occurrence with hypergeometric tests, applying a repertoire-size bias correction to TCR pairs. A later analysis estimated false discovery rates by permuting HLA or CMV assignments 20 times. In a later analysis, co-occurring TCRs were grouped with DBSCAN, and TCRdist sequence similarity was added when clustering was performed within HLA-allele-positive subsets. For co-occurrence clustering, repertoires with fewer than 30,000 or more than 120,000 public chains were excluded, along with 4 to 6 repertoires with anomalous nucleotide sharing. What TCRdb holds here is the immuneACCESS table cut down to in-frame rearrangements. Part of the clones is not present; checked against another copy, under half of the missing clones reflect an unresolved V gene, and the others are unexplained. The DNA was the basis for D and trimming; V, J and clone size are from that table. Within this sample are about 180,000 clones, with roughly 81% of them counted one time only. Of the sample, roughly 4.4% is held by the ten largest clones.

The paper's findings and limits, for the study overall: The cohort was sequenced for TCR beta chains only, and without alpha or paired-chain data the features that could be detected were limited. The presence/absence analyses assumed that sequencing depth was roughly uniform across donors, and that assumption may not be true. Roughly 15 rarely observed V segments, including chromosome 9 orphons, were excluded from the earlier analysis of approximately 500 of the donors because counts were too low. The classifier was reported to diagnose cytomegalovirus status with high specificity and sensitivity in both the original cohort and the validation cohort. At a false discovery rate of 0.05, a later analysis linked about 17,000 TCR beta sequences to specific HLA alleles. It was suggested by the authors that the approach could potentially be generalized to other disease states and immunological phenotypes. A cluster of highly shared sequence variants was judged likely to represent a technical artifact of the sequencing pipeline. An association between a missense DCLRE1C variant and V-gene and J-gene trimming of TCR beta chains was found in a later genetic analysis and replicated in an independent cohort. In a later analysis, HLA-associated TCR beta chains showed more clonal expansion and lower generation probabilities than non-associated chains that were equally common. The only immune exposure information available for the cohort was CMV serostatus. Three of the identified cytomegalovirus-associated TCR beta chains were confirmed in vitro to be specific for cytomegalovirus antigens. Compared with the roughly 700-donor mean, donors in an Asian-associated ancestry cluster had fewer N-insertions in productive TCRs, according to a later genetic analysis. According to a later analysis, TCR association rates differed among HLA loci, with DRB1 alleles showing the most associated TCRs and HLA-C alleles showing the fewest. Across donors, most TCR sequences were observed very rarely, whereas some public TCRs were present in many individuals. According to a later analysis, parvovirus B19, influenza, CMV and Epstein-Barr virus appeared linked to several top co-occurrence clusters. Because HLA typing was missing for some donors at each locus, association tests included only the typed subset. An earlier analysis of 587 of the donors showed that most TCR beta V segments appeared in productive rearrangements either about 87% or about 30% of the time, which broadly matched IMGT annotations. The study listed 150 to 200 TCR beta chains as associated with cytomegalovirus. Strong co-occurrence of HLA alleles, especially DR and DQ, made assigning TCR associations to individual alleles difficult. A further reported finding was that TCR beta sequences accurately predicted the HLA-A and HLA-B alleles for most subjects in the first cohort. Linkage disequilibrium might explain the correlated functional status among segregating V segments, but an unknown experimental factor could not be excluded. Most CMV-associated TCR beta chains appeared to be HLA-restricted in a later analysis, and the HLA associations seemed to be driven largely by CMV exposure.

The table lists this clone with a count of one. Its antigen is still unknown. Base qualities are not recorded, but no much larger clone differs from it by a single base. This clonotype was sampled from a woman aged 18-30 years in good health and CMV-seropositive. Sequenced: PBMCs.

The DNA reads as follows: TGCGCCAGCAGCCAAGGATGGGCAGGGGACACCGGGGAGCTGTTTTTT. This translates into CASSQGWAGDTGELFF. The chain links TRBV4-1 with TRBJ2-2, with a weak D call of TRBD1 (6 bases match). Cut back by 1 base and 3 bases, the V and J ends lie 12 bases apart. CDR3 length: 16 amino acids, cysteine to phenylalanine. The retained sequence is limited to the CDR3, 48 bases, with the frame set at the first base. From the germline V gene, CDR1 is MGHRA and CDR2 is YSYEKL.